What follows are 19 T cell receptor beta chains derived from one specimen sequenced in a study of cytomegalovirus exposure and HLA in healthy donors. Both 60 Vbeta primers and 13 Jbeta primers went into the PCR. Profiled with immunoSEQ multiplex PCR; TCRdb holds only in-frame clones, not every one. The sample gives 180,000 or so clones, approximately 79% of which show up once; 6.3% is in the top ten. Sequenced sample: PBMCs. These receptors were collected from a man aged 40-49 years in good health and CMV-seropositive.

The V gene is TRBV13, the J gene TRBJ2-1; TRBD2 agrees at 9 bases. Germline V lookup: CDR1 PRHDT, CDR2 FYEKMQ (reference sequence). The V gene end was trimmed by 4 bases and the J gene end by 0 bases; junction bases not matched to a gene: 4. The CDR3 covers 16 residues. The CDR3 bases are TGTGCCAGCAGCTCGACTAGCGGCACCTCCTACAATGAGCAGTTCTTC. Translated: CASSSTSGTSYNEQFF.

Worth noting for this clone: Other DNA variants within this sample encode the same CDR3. As DNA, the CDR3 is TGTGCCAGCAGTTTACTGGCAGGGGTCGCCTACGAGCAGTACTTC. It specifies CASSLLAGVAYEQYF. This sequence joins TRBV28 and TRBJ2-7; the D gene is possibly TRBD1 (6 bases). The ends were cut back, 2 bases at V and 2 bases at J, with 13 bases in the middle. The CDR3 covers 15 residues. The V gene's germline CDR1 is MDHEN and CDR2 SYDVKM.

CDR3 residues: CASSSLLAVGNYEQYF. The CDR3 DNA is TGTGCCAGCAGCTCCCTTTTAGCGGTAGGGAACTACGAGCAGTACTTC. The chain combines TRBV5-4 with TRBJ2-7; a possible D gene is TRBD2 (6 bases). In germline, CDR1 is SGHNT, CDR2 YYREEE (reference sequence). The length of the CDR3 is 16 residues. Trimming took off 3 bases at V and 3 bases at J, with 19 bases between the two ends.

The CDR3: CASSVGPYEGGYTF. For the CDR3, the DNA is TGTGCCAGCAGCGTAGGACCGTATGAGGGAGGCTACACCTTC. The chain recombines TRBV9 with TRBJ1-2; D is uncertain. CDR3 size: 14 residues. With 0 bases removed from V and 8 bases from J, the gap between germline ends came to 14 bases. Per the germline V gene, CDR1 is SGDLS and CDR2 is YYNGEE.

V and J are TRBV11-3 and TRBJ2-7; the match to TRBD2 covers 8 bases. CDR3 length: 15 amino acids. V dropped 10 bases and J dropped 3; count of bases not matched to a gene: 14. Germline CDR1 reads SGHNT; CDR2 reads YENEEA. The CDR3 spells CAILPIGGGFYEQYF. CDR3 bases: TGTGCCATCCTTCCTATCGGGGGGGGTTTCTACGAGCAGTACTTC.

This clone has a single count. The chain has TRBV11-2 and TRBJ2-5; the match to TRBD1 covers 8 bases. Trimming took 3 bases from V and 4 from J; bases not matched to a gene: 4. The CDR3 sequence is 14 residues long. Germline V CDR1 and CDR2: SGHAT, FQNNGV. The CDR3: CASSLSGQGETQYF. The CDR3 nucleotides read TGTGCCAGCAGCTTGTCTGGACAGGGAGAGACCCAGTACTTC.

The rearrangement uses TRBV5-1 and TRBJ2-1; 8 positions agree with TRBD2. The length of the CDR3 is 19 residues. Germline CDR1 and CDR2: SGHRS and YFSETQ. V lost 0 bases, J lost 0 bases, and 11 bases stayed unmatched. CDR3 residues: CASSLDPAGVPSSYNEQFF. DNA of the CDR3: TGCGCCAGCAGCTTGGATCCAGCGGGAGTCCCGAGCTCCTACAATGAGCAGTTCTTC.

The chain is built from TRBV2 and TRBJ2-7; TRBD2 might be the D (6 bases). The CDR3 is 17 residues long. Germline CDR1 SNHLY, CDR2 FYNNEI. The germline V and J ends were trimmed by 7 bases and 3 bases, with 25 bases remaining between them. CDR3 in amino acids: CASIPVLGKGTYYEQYF. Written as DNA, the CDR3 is TGTGCCAGCATCCCAGTCTTGGGGAAGGGGACTTACTACGAGCAGTACTTC.

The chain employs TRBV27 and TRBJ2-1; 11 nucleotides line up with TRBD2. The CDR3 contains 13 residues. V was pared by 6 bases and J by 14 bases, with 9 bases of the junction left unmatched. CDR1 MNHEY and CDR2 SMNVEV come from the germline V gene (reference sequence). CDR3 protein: CASSLTSGRIKFF. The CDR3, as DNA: TGTGCCAGCAGCCTTACTAGCGGGAGAATTAAGTTCTTC.

The CDR3 loop is CASSQVASSYNEQFF. The CDR3 DNA is TGTGCCAGCAGCCAAGTGGCCAGCTCCTACAATGAGCAGTTCTTC. V usage is TRBV14 and J usage is TRBJ2-1; unclear D gene. Germline CDR1 SGHDN, CDR2 FVKESK. The CDR3 spans 15 residues. Trimming removed 1 base at V and 0 bases at J, with 7 bases between.

CDR3 in DNA: TGTGCCAGAAGCTTAGCGGGGGGCAATCAGCCCCAGCATTTT. Protein product: CARSLAGGNQPQHF. The rearrangement joins TRBV7-5 to TRBJ1-5. TRBV7-5 is annotated as a pseudogene. The CDR3 has 14 amino acids.

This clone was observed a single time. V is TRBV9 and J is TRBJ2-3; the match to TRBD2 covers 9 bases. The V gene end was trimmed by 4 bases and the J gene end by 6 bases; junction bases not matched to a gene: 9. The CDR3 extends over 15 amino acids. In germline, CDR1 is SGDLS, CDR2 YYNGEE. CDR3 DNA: TGTGCCAGCAGCTCTAGCGGGATGGGCCGCGATACGCAGTATTTT. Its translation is CASSSSGMGRDTQYF.

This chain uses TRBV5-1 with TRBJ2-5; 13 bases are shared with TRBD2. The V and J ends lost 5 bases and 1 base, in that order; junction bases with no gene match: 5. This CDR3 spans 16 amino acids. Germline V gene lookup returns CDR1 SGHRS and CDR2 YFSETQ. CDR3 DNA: TGCGCCAGCAGTGCACTAGCGGGGGGGGGCCAAGAGACCCAGTACTTC. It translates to CASSALAGGGQETQYF. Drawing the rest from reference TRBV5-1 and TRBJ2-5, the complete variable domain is KAGVTQTPRYLIKTRGQQVTLSCSPISGHRSVSWYQQTPGQGLQFLFEYFSETQRNKGNFPGRFSGRQFSNSRSEMNVSTLELGDSALYLCASSALAGGGQETQYFGPGTRLLVL.

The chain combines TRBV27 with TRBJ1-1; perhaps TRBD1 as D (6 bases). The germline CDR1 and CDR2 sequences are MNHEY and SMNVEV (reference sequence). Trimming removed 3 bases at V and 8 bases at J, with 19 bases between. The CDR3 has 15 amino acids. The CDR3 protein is CASSFWGGTGMEAFF. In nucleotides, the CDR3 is TGTGCCAGCAGTTTTTGGGGCGGCACAGGGATGGAAGCTTTCTTT.

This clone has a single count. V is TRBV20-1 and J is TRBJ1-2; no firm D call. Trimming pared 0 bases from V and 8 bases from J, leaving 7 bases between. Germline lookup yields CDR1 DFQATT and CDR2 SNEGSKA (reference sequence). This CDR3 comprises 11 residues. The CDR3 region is CSARDAEGYTF. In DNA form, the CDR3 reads TGCAGTGCTAGAGATGCGGAGGGCTACACCTTC.

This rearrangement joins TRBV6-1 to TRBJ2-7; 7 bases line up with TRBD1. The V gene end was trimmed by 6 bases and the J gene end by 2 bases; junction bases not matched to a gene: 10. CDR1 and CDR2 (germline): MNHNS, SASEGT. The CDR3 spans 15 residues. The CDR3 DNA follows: TGTGCCAGCAGCGAAATACAGGGGTCGACCTACGAGCAGTACTTC. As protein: CASSEIQGSTYEQYF.

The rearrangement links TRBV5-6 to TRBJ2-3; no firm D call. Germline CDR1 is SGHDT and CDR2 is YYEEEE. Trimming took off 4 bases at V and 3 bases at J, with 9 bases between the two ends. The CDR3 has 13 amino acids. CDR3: CASSRWATDTQYF. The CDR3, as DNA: TGTGCCAGCAGCCGGTGGGCAACAGATACGCAGTATTTT.

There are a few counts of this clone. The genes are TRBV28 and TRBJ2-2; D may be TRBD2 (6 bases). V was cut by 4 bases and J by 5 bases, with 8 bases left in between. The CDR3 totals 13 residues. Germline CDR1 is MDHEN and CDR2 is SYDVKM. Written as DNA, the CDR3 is TGTGCCAGCAGTTCGGGGACTACCGGGGAGCTGTTTTTT. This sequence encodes CASSSGTTGELFF.

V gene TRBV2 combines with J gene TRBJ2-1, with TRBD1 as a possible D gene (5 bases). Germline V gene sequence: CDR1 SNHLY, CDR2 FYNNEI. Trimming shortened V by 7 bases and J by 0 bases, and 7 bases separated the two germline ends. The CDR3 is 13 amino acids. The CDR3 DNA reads TGTGCCAGCAAGGGGCCCTCCTACAATGAGCAGTTCTTC. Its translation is CASKGPSYNEQFF.